These T cell receptor beta chains were read from a single sample in a study of cytomegalovirus exposure and HLA in healthy donors. Method: immunoSEQ multiplex PCR; TCRdb's copy keeps in-frame clones and lacks some. Counted here are approximately 120,000 clones, around three quarters occurring once; the ten biggest clones make up 9.5% to 15%. Specimen: PBMCs. These receptors were obtained from a middle-aged woman in good health and CMV-seropositive. Both conserved end residues are trimmed from each CDR3. D genes are given only for firm matches.

V gene | D gene | CDR3 protein
TRBV2 | . | ASSRTGNKVEQY
TRBV5-4 | TRBD1 | ASSLQGWDSPLH
TRBV6-4 | TRBD2 | ASSAAAGGTYEQY
TRBV4-1 | . | ASSQESRNTGELF
TRBV5-1 | . | ASSLGKGEKLF
TRBV4-2 | TRBD2 | ASSQEPGLAGTTDTQY
TRBV28 | . | ASSFTGQRNQPQH
TRBV30 | . | AWSFDRLLEAF
TRBV28 | . | ASSLWMTGQEKLF
TRBV10-3 | TRBD2 | AISGLAGVTGTDTQY
TRBV2 | TRBD2 | ASTVGGIAGHNEQF
TRBV11-2 | TRBD1 | ASSSGTGGDGYT
TRBV28 | TRBD2 | ASRALAGWPYEQY
TRBV6-5 | TRBD1 | ASSFGRGLRGYT
TRBV15 | TRBD2 | ATSRDPPSGISYNEQF
TRBV15 | . | ATSGGQRWETQY
TRBV5-4 | TRBD2 | ASSLSSGRPDTQY
TRBV25-1 | TRBD1 | ASRDRVYEQF
TRBV10-3 | TRBD2 | AISESGLETDTQY
TRBV29-1 | . | SVGGGSQPQH
TRBV21-1 | . | ASSSRDTGRNREESLAKNIQY
TRBV4-1 | . | ASSQSTASVLREQY
TRBV7-2 | TRBD1 | ASSQGQGYGYT
TRBV7-9 | . | AVLAGTLNTEAF
TRBV7-6 | . | ASSLDPTFSYEQY
TRBV7-9 | . | ASSLVPTPGQLNTEAF